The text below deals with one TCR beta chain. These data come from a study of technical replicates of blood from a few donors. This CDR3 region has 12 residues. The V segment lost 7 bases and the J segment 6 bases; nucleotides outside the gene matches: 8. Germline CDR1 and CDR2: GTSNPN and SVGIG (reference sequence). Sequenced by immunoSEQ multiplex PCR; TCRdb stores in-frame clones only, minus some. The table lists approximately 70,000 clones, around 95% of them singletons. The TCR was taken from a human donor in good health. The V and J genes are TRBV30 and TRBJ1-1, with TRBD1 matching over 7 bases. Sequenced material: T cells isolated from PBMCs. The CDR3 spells CAYAQGVSEAFF. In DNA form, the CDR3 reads TGTGCCTACGCTCAGGGGGTCTCTGAAGCTTTCTTT.